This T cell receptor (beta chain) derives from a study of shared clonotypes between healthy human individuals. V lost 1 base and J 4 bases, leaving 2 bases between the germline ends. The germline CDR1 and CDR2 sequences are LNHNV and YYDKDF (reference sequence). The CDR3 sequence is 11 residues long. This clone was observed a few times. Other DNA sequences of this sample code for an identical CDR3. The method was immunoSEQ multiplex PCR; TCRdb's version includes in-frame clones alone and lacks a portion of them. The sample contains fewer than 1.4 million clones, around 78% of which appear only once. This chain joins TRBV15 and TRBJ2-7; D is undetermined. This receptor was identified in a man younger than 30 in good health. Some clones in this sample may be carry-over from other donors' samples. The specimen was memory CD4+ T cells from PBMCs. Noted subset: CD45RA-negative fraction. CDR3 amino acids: CATSRGYEQYF. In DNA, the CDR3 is TGTGCCACCAGCAGAGGATACGAGCAGTACTTC. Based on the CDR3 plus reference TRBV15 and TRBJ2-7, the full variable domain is DAMVIQNPRYQVTQFGKPVTLSCSQTLNHNVMYWYQQKSSQAPKLLFHYYDKDFNNEADTPDNFQSRRPNTSFCFLDIRSPGLGDTAMYLCATSRGYEQYFGPGTRLTVT.